The 18 T cell receptor beta chains below come from one sample, sequenced in a study of blood T cells in healthy people across ages. Together with a sample-barcoded 5' primer, a J-beta primer mix was included in a second PCR lasting about 7 to 12 cycles. TCRdb independently ran MiXCR on the 5' RACE reads; one entry per CDR3 protein. The sample carries some 900,000 distinct CDR3 sequences, about 30% recorded once. Source material: blood. These receptors were obtained from a woman aged 80 or over in good health.

As to this clonotype: A much larger clone is a single base away; this may be a read error. The V gene is TRBV20-1, the J gene TRBJ2-3, with D unclear. The germline V gene has CDR1 DFQATT and CDR2 SNEGSKA (reference sequence). The CDR3 runs to 17 residues. The CDR3 DNA is TGCGGTGCTAAAGCACCTCGTGGGCAATCTAGCACAGATACGCAGTATTTT. Its translation is CGAKAPRGQSSTDTQYF.

There are many counts of this clonotype. The chain carries TRBV15 and TRBJ2-3; D might be TRBD1 (5 bases). This CDR3 contains 14 residues. The V end lost 3 bases, the J end lost 4 bases, and 11 bases lay between the germline ends. Germline values: CDR1 LNHNV, CDR2 YYDKDF (reference sequence). Here the CDR3 reads CATSSTRVADTQYF. CDR3 sequence (DNA): TGTGCCACCAGCAGTACCAGGGTTGCAGATACGCAGTATTTT.

This clonotype was seen ten or more times. The CDR3 is CASSQLGTSGGYF. CDR3 DNA: TGTGCCAGCAGTCAACTCGGGACTAGCGGGGGGTATTTT. This rearrangement joins TRBV2 to TRBJ2-3, with 14 bases identical to TRBD2. There are 13 residues in the CDR3. The V gene's germline CDR1 is SNHLY and CDR2 FYNNEI. Trimming at V came to 5 bases and at J to 14 bases, leaving 6 bases not matched to a gene.

This clonotype came up many times. V usage is TRBV15 and J usage is TRBJ2-3; D remains unclear. Trimming cost V 5 bases and J 4 bases, with 7 bases left between them. This CDR3 spans 12 amino acids. Germline V gives CDR1 LNHNV, CDR2 YYDKDF (reference sequence). The CDR3 reads CATSGYSDTQYF. The CDR3 DNA follows: TGTGCCACCAGCGGGTATTCAGATACGCAGTATTTT.

The chain has TRBV16 and TRBJ1-4; a weak D match, TRBD1 (6 bases). The V gene's germline CDR1 is KGHSY and CDR2 FQNENV. The CDR3 is 15 residues long. V was cut by 3 bases and J by 3 bases, with 11 bases left in between. This CDR3 is CASSHTRGANEKLFF. The CDR3, as DNA: TGTGCCAGCAGCCACACGAGGGGGGCTAATGAAAAACTGTTTTTT.

This chain joins TRBV6-1 and TRBJ1-1; tentatively, D is TRBD1 (6 bases). CDR1 MNHNS and CDR2 SASEGT come from the germline V gene. This CDR3 contains 12 residues. Deletions cut 6 bases from V and 11 bases from J, with 16 bases between. Here the CDR3 reads CASSEGDLGAFF. Written as DNA, the CDR3 is TGTGCCAGCAGCGAGGGGGACTTAGGCGCTTTCTTT.

The chain employs TRBV5-1 and TRBJ2-1; tentative D call: TRBD2 (5 bases). Per germline, CDR1 SGHRS and CDR2 YFSETQ. The germline V and J ends were trimmed by 0 bases and 14 bases, with 15 bases remaining between them. The CDR3 has 13 amino acids. CDR3: CASSLEKEAVKFF. The CDR3 DNA reads TGCGCCAGCAGCTTGGAAAAGGAAGCGGTGAAGTTCTTC.

The chain links TRBV2 to TRBJ1-1, with D possibly being TRBD1 (6 bases). V lost 4 bases to trimming and J lost 0 bases, with 9 bases between them. The germline gives CDR1 SNHLY, CDR2 FYNNEI. CDR3 length: 14 amino acids. The CDR3 spells CASSAGGLNTEAFF. CDR3 DNA sequence: TGTGCCAGCAGTGCTGGGGGCTTGAACACTGAAGCTTTCTTT.

This clonotype was counted only a few times. This rearrangement joins TRBV20-1 to TRBJ1-5; the match to TRBD1 covers 9 bases. The CDR3 runs to 15 residues. Per the germline V gene, CDR1 is DFQATT and CDR2 is SNEGSKA (reference sequence). Germline trimming cut 4 bases from V and 6 bases from J; bases unmatched to any gene: 10. CDR3 protein: CSATPTGGMGQPQHF. CDR3 nucleotides: TGCAGTGCTACGCCAACAGGGGGCATGGGTCAGCCCCAGCATTTT.

This clonotype was seen repeatedly, ten times or more. The chain couples TRBV7-2 to TRBJ2-1, with D maybe TRBD2 (5 bases). Germline-derived CDR1 and CDR2 are SGHTA and FQGNSA. The CDR3 length is 15 residues. Between the trimmed V and J ends, which lost 5 bases and 0 bases, there was a span of 11 bases. As DNA, the CDR3 is TGTGCCAGCAGCGCTGATGGGAGCTCCTACAATGAGCAGTTCTTC. Amino acid sequence: CASSADGSSYNEQFF.

The sample holds a few counts of this clonotype. This could be a read error, since a much larger clone is one nucleotide away. The chain carries TRBV6-2 or TRBV6-3 and TRBJ2-4; possibly TRBD1 for D (6 bases). CDR1 is MNHEY, CDR2 SVGEGT, per germline. CDR3 length equals 17 residues. V lost 0 bases and J lost 8, with 20 bases in between. DNA for the CDR3: TGTGCCAGCAGTTACTCGGTCGCAACAGGGATTAGGGACATTCAGTACTTC. This encodes CASSYSVATGIRDIQYF.

At least ten counts were recorded for this clonotype. The rearrangement uses TRBV7-9 and TRBJ2-1; 8 nucleotides agree with TRBD1. Germline CDR1 SEHNR, CDR2 FQNEAQ (reference sequence). The CDR3 is 14 residues long. The trim removed 7 bases at V and 8 bases at J, leaving 10 bases unmatched. CDR3 amino acids: CASNRQGTYDEQFF. CDR3 DNA: TGTGCCAGCAACAGACAGGGGACTTACGATGAGCAGTTCTTC.

This clonotype has more than one count but fewer than ten. The genes are TRBV25-1 and TRBJ2-1; 9 bases map to TRBD2. CDR3 size: 15 residues. V lost 3 bases, J lost 2 bases, and 2 bases stayed unmatched. CDR1 and CDR2 from the germline V gene are MGHDK and SYGVNS. The CDR3 here is CASSERGGPYNEQFF. CDR3 DNA: TGTGCCAGCAGTGAGCGGGGGGGCCCCTACAATGAGCAGTTCTTC.

A few counts support this clonotype. The chain employs TRBV20-1 and TRBJ2-3; 8 bases align to TRBD2. CDR3 length: 14 amino acids. J gave up 5 bases and V 0 bases, and 4 bases lay outside the gene matches. CDR1 DFQATT and CDR2 SNEGSKA come from the germline V gene (reference sequence). The DNA for the CDR3 is TGCAGTGCTAGAGATTCCGGGAGGGGAGATACGCAGTATTTT. This encodes CSARDSGRGDTQYF.

This clonotype was detected many times. The genes are TRBV7-2 and TRBJ2-1; TRBD1 matches at 10 bases. V dropped 5 bases and J dropped 4; count of bases not matched to a gene: 5. The CDR3 has 15 amino acids. The germline V gene encodes CDR1 SGHTA and CDR2 FQGNSA. The CDR3 reads CASSKGQGRYNEQFF. CDR3 DNA sequence: TGTGCCAGCAGCAAGGGACAGGGGAGGTACAATGAGCAGTTCTTC. Looking up the rest from reference TRBV7-2 and TRBJ2-1 gives the full variable domain: GAGVSQSPSNKVTEKGKDVELRCDPISGHTALYWYRQSLGQGLEFLIYFQGNSAPDKSGLPSDRFSAERTGGSVSTLTIQRTQQEDSAVYLCASSKGQGRYNEQFFGPGTRLTVL.

This clonotype has a handful of counts. The genes are TRBV30 and TRBJ1-2; 10 bases agree with TRBD1. The CDR3 sequence is 15 residues long. Germline V gives CDR1 GTSNPN, CDR2 SVGIG (reference sequence). V lost 2 bases and J lost 8; bases outside the gene matches: 11. The DNA for the CDR3 is TGTGCCTGGAGTCCCCCGGGACAGGGGCGGCGCGGCTACACCTTC. It encodes CAWSPPGQGRRGYTF. The complete variable domain, with remaining parts taken from reference TRBV30 and TRBJ1-2, reads SQTIHQWPATLVQPVGSPLSLECTVEGTSNPNLYWYRQAAGRGLQLLFYSVGIGQISSEVPQNLSASRPQDRQFILSSKKLLLSDSGFYLCAWSPPGQGRRGYTFGSGTRLTVV.

The chain combines TRBV6-6 with TRBJ1-1; D gene unclear. Germline V gives CDR1 MNHNY, CDR2 SVGAGI (reference sequence). V lost 0 bases to trimming and J lost 0 bases, with 14 bases between them. The CDR3 totals 17 residues. Here the CDR3 DNA reads TGTGCCAGCAGTTACTCGATAGGTTCGGGCCTGAACACTGAAGCTTTCTTT. It is translated as CASSYSIGSGLNTEAFF.

Of note for this clonotype: A much larger clone differs from this one at a single base, so this may be a read error. This chain uses TRBV7-9 with TRBJ2-1; D call uncertain. The CDR3 sequence is 15 residues long. Per germline, CDR1 SEHNR and CDR2 FQNEAQ (reference sequence). The CDR3 protein is CVSSKKDPGTNEQFF. The DNA of the CDR3 is TGTGTCAGCAGCAAAAAGGACCCCGGAACGAATGAGCAGTTCTTC.